This paragraph reports one T cell receptor (beta chain). Its antigen is undetermined. Treatment defined: oral pan-JAK inhibitor, 5-10 mg twice daily. In alopecia areata patients, both lesional scalp punch biopsies and peripheral blood were collected. This specimen belongs to a study of CD8+ T cells in alopecia areata. Notes on the study in general: In blood and scalp, many expanded lesional clones persisted during tofacitinib. Uncertain still, given a single nonresponder, is whether baseline CD8+ expansion links to response.

Deletions cut 4 bases from V and 7 bases from J, with 11 bases between. The germline gives CDR1 SQVTM, CDR2 ANQGSEA. The CDR3 is 12 residues long. RNA was extracted and reverse transcribed into cDNA as the sequencing template. Profiling relied on immunoSEQ multiplex PCR, and the TCRdb table lists in-frame clones only, not all of them. Of 150,000 to 200,000 clones listed, more than 55% are singletons. V is TRBV29-1 and J is TRBJ2-1; weak D call: TRBD2 (5 bases). The source was CD4+ T cells sorted from blood, collected at approximately week 50, from a patient treated with tofacitinib. The clonotype originates from a human donor with alopecia areata. This CDR3 is CSVARALNEQFF. Written as DNA, the CDR3 is TGCAGCGTTGCGAGGGCCTTAAATGAGCAGTTCTTC.